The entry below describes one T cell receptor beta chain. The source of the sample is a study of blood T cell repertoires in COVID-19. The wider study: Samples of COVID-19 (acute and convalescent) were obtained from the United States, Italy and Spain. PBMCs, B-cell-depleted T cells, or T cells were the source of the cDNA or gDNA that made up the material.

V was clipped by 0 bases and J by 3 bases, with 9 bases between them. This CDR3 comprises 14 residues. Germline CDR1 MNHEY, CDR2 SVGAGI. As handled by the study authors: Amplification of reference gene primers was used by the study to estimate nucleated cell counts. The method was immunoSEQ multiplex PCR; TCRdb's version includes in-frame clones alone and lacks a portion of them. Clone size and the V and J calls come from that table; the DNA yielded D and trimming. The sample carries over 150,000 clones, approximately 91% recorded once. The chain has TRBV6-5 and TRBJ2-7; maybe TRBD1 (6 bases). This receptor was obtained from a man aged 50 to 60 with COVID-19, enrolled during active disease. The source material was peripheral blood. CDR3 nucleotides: TGTGCCAGCAGTTACTCGACAGGCCGCTACGAGCAGTACTTC. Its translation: CASSYSTGRYEQYF.